One sample yielded the 30 T cell receptor beta chains listed below, sequenced in a study of fetal regulatory T cell absence and autoimmunity. Sequencing used immunoSEQ multiplex PCR; TCRdb keeps in-frame clones, though not all of them. The table includes about 50,000 clones, roughly four fifths detected once. The sequencing sample was made of cord blood. Receptor source: a newborn boy with IPEX syndrome.

The chain is built from TRBV19 and TRBJ1-5; D ambiguous. The V and J ends lost 3 bases and 3 bases respectively, with 12 bases between them. Germline V gene lookup returns CDR1 LNHDA and CDR2 SQIVND (reference sequence). The CDR3 length is 15 residues. This CDR3 is CASSIVTPSNQPQHF. The CDR3 DNA sequence: TGTGCCAGTAGTATTGTGACCCCCTCCAATCAGCCCCAGCATTTT.

This chain connects TRBV5-1 to TRBJ2-7, with 9 bases fitting TRBD2. The CDR3 sequence is 16 residues long. Germline lookup yields CDR1 SGHRS and CDR2 YFSETQ. V was pared by 0 bases and J by 2 bases, with 6 bases of the junction left unmatched. The DNA of the CDR3 is TGCGCCAGCAGCTTGGGGGCTAGCGGGGCAACCTACGAGCAGTACTTC. This translates into CASSLGASGATYEQYF.

In this sample, this clone turned up once. The chain carries TRBV7-6 and TRBJ2-7; 10 bases align to TRBD2. Germline V gene data show CDR1 as SGHVS and CDR2 as FNYEAQ. The CDR3 totals 15 residues. V dropped 3 bases and J dropped 0; count of bases not matched to a gene: 2. CDR3 sequence (DNA): TGTGCCAGCAGCTTGCTAGCGGGGGTCTCCTACGAGCAGTACTTC. Translation: CASSLLAGVSYEQYF. The whole variable domain, remainder taken from reference TRBV7-6 and TRBJ2-7, is GAGVSQSPRYKVTKRGQDVALRCDPISGHVSLYWYRQALGQGPEFLTYFNYEAQQDKSGLPNDRFSAERPEGSISTLTIQRTEQRDSAMYRCASSLLAGVSYEQYFGPGTRLTVT.

The V call is TRBV4-3, the J call TRBJ2-3; a weak D match, TRBD2 (6 bases). This CDR3 has 16 residues. The V end lost 0 bases, the J end lost 0 bases, and 10 bases lay between the germline ends. Germline CDR1 and CDR2: LGHNA and YSLEER. The CDR3 nucleotides are TGCGCCAGCAGCCAAGATTTGGGACTTAGCACAGATACGCAGTATTTT. The encoded protein is CASSQDLGLSTDTQYF.

V gene TRBV23-1 combines with J gene TRBJ2-7; TRBD1 is a possible D gene (5 bases). TRBV23-1 is recorded as an ORF, its role being uncertain. The CDR3 extends over 17 amino acids. The V end lost 5 bases, the J end lost 1 base, and 21 bases lay between the germline ends. CDR3 sequence: CASSAEKQGTTSYEQYF. The CDR3 DNA is TGCGCCAGCAGTGCCGAAAAGCAGGGCACCACGTCCTACGAGCAGTACTTC.

The chain uses TRBV18 and TRBJ1-4, with 8 bases fitting TRBD1. Germline V lookup: CDR1 KGHSH, CDR2 LQKENI. This CDR3 spans 13 amino acids. V shed 4 bases, J shed 8 bases, and the junction held 3 bases outside the gene matches. The CDR3 loop reads CASSQGDREKLFF. The CDR3 nucleotides read TGTGCCAGCTCACAGGGGGACAGGGAAAAACTGTTTTTT.

The J gene is TRBJ2-2, the V gene TRBV27, with 8 bases identical to TRBD2. The CDR3 length is 18 residues. CDR1 and CDR2 (germline): MNHEY, SMNVEV (reference sequence). V gave up 1 base and J gave up 6 bases; unmatched junction bases: 13. This CDR3 reads CASSLYAPWAGGPGELFF. The CDR3 region has the DNA TGTGCCAGCAGTTTATATGCCCCCTGGGCGGGAGGTCCCGGGGAGCTGTTTTTT.

V gene TRBV10-1 combines with J gene TRBJ2-7; 10 bases agree with TRBD2. The germline gives CDR1 WNHNN, CDR2 SYGVQD (reference sequence). The junction had 1 base not matched to a gene; V was cut back by 4 bases and J by 4 bases. This CDR3 has 13 amino acids. CDR3 amino acids: CASSGTSGYEQYF. The CDR3 DNA is TGCGCCAGCAGTGGGACTAGCGGATACGAGCAGTACTTC.

V gene TRBV10-3 combines with J gene TRBJ2-3, with 8 bases aligning to TRBD2. Trimming took 6 bases from V and 4 from J; bases not matched to a gene: 0. Germline CDR1 is ENHRY and CDR2 is SYGVKD. CDR3 length: 12 residues. CDR3 nucleotides: TGTGCCATCAGGACTAGCGCAGATACGCAGTATTTT. Residues: CAIRTSADTQYF.

This rearrangement joins TRBV5-6 to TRBJ2-5; tentatively, D is TRBD1 or TRBD2 (6 bases each). This CDR3 is built from 14 residues. The germline V and J ends were trimmed by 4 bases and 5 bases, with 15 bases remaining between them. Germline-derived CDR1 and CDR2 are SGHDT and YYEEEE. The CDR3 spells CASSESGGRETQYF. The CDR3 bases are TGTGCCAGCAGCGAATCCGGGGGCCGGGAGACCCAGTACTTC.

The rearrangement joins TRBV11-3 to TRBJ2-7, with a possible D match to TRBD2 (6 bases). This CDR3 is 14 amino acids long. Germline CDR1 SGHNT, CDR2 YENEEA. The germline V and J ends were trimmed by 2 bases and 6 bases, with 14 bases remaining between them. This CDR3 reads CASSLTSSSGEQYF. In DNA form, the CDR3 reads TGTGCCAGCAGCTTAACTAGCTCTTCTGGCGAGCAGTACTTC.

The count of this clone is one. This chain joins TRBV10-3 and TRBJ1-1, with D unclear. Trimming took 1 base from V and 6 from J, leaving 12 bases between them. Germline CDR1 is ENHRY and CDR2 is SYGVKD. This CDR3 has 14 amino acids. The DNA for the CDR3 is TGTGCCATCAGTGAGTTCAAAGAAGAGGCTGAAGCTTTCTTT. Residues: CAISEFKEEAEAFF.

Written as DNA, the CDR3 is TGTGCCAGCAGTGCAAGGAACGGAGTAACTGGGGCCAACGTCCTGACTTTC. Its translation is CASSARNGVTGANVLTF. V is TRBV25-1 and J is TRBJ2-6; no definite D call. The germline V gene has CDR1 MGHDK and CDR2 SYGVNS. Trimming stripped 4 bases from V and 2 bases from J, with 15 bases between. The CDR3 runs 17 residues.

This clone was counted a single time. CDR3 nucleotide sequence: TGTGCCAGCAGCCCGGGACCCAGCTACGAGCAGTACTTC. Protein product: CASSPGPSYEQYF. V usage is TRBV7-6 and J usage is TRBJ2-7; tentatively, D is TRBD1 or TRBD2 (5 bases each). The CDR3 is 13 residues long. CDR1 is SGHVS, CDR2 FNYEAQ, per germline. Trimming removed 5 bases from V and 3 bases from J, with 11 bases in between. The full variable domain, with the rest looked up from reference TRBV7-6 and TRBJ2-7, is GAGVSQSPRYKVTKRGQDVALRCDPISGHVSLYWYRQALGQGPEFLTYFNYEAQQDKSGLPNDRFSAERPEGSISTLTIQRTEQRDSAMYRCASSPGPSYEQYFGPGTRLTVT.

CDR3 region: CARASASYEQYF. As DNA, the CDR3 is TGTGCCAGGGCTAGCGCCTCCTACGAGCAGTACTTC. The V and J genes are TRBV6-5 and TRBJ2-7; D is perhaps TRBD2 (6 bases). CDR1 is MNHEY and CDR2 is SVGAGI in the germline V gene. The ends were cut back, 9 bases at V and 0 bases at J, with 9 bases in the middle. The CDR3 covers 12 residues.

This clone has just a few counts. This chain connects TRBV6-1 to TRBJ1-2; the D is unclear. CDR1 MNHNS and CDR2 SASEGT come from the germline V gene. The CDR3 covers 16 residues. Trimming removed 4 bases from V and 2 bases from J, with 17 bases in between. The DNA of the CDR3 is TGTGCCAGCAGTGGTGGGTTTTATGAGGGCAACTATGGCTACACCTTC. Translating gives CASSGGFYEGNYGYTF.

The chain employs TRBV4-3 and TRBJ1-6; unclear D gene. Germline loops: CDR1 LGHNA, CDR2 YSLEER. CDR3 length: 18 residues. With 0 bases removed from V and 7 bases from J, the gap between germline ends came to 19 bases. The CDR3 nucleotides are TGCGCCAGCAGCCAAGACGCCTCGGGAGACGGCCAAAATTCACCCCTCCACTTT. The encoded protein is CASSQDASGDGQNSPLHF.

The chain is built from TRBV27 and TRBJ1-2; D perhaps matches TRBD1 (5 bases). CDR1 is MNHEY and CDR2 is SMNVEV in the germline V gene (reference sequence). This CDR3 is built from 16 residues. Trimming pared 3 bases from V and 0 bases from J, leaving 14 bases between. For the CDR3, the DNA is TGTGCCAGCAGTTTGGGTCGGGGGGTTCCTAACTATGGCTACACCTTC. Amino acids: CASSLGRGVPNYGYTF.

The chain uses TRBV7-9 and TRBJ2-7, with a weak D call TRBD1 (6 bases). The V and J ends lost 5 bases and 4 bases respectively, with 15 bases between them. Germline V gene lookup returns CDR1 SEHNR and CDR2 FQNEAQ (reference sequence). This CDR3 spans 14 amino acids. CDR3 region: CASSGSRGSYEQYF. CDR3 bases: TGTGCCAGCAGCGGATCCAGGGGTTCATACGAGCAGTACTTC.

The V and J genes are TRBV6-5 and TRBJ1-5; 9 positions agree with TRBD1. Germline V lookup: CDR1 MNHEY, CDR2 SVGAGI. J was trimmed by 6 bases and V by 4 bases; bases with no gene match: 10. This CDR3 spans 16 amino acids. CDR3 loop: CASSLSGTGTAQPQHF. CDR3 nucleotide sequence: TGTGCCAGCAGTTTGTCCGGGACAGGGACAGCTCAGCCCCAGCATTTT.

The chain links TRBV29-1 to TRBJ2-7; no clear D gene. Germline CDR1 SQVTM, CDR2 ANQGSEA. Trimming shortened V by 6 bases and J by 2 bases, and 17 bases separated the two germline ends. The CDR3 loop spans 14 amino acids. The CDR3 DNA sequence: TGCAGCGTCCGTCTTGGGCACTCCACCTACGAGCAGTACTTC. Amino acid sequence: CSVRLGHSTYEQYF.

The chain is built from TRBV5-1 and TRBJ2-5; D might be TRBD2 (5 bases). The length of the CDR3 is 14 residues. Germline CDR1 is SGHRS and CDR2 is YFSETQ. The germline V and J ends were trimmed by 0 bases and 1 base, with 7 bases remaining between them. CDR3 bases: TGCGCCAGCAGCTTGGAAGGGAGCCAAGAGACCCAGTACTTC. As protein: CASSLEGSQETQYF.

The chain links TRBV27 to TRBJ1-1, with no clear D. Germline V gene sequence: CDR1 MNHEY, CDR2 SMNVEV (reference sequence). The length of the CDR3 is 16 residues. V was shortened by 0 bases and J by 5 bases, with 16 bases between the two germline ends. DNA of the CDR3: TGTGCCAGCAGTTTATCAAGTGGCGGCCCTGGAACTGAAGCTTTCTTT. This encodes CASSLSSGGPGTEAFF.

The gene calls are TRBV6-5 and TRBJ2-2; 7 positions match TRBD1. CDR1 and CDR2 from the germline V gene are MNHEY and SVGAGI. V lost 0 bases, J lost 3 bases, and 1 base stayed unmatched. The CDR3 contains 15 residues. The CDR3 protein is CASSYSQGDTGELFF. Here the CDR3 DNA reads TGTGCCAGCAGTTACTCCCAGGGGGACACCGGGGAGCTGTTTTTT.

The chain employs TRBV6-6 and TRBJ2-5; 7 positions match TRBD2. In germline, CDR1 is MNHNY, CDR2 SVGAGI (reference sequence). V trimming: 2 bases; J trimming: 5 bases; junction bases outside the gene matches: 2. This CDR3 spans 13 amino acids. The CDR3 here is CASSYGGEETQYF. The CDR3 nucleotides are TGTGCCAGCAGTTACGGGGGGGAGGAGACCCAGTACTTC.

The chain is built from TRBV12-2 and TRBJ1-2; TRBD1, the table's D call, lacks a check against the DNA. TRBV12-2 is marked as a pseudogene. There are 14 residues in the CDR3. This CDR3 is CASRLDTGGNGYTF. Here the CDR3 DNA reads TGTGCAAGTCGCTTAGACACAGGGGGCAATGGCTACACCTTC.

The chain joins TRBV19 to TRBJ2-3; 9 bases map to TRBD2. The CDR3 runs to 15 residues. In germline, CDR1 is LNHDA, CDR2 SQIVND (reference sequence). J gave up 1 base and V 5 bases, and 4 bases lay outside the gene matches. CDR3 region: CASSLKRGGTDTQYF. The DNA for the CDR3 is TGTGCCAGTAGTCTAAAGCGGGGGGGCACAGATACGCAGTATTTT.

The CDR3 loop reads CASSSLARGRNEQYF. The CDR3 region has the DNA TGTGCCAGCAGTTCCCTTGCCAGGGGACGAAACGAGCAGTACTTC. The chain carries TRBV27 and TRBJ2-7, with D possibly being TRBD1 (6 bases). V was trimmed by 4 bases and J by 5 bases, leaving 18 bases between them. There are 15 residues in the CDR3. CDR1 is MNHEY and CDR2 is SMNVEV in the germline V gene (reference sequence).

This chain uses TRBV28 with TRBJ1-6; D remains unclear. V lost 5 bases, J lost 8 bases, and 7 bases lay in between. Germline V CDR1 and CDR2: MDHEN, SYDVKM. This CDR3 is 12 amino acids long. Here the CDR3 DNA reads TGTGCCAGCAGTCCGAGTCATTCACCCCTCCACTTT. The encoded protein is CASSPSHSPLHF.

The rearrangement joins TRBV30 to TRBJ2-7; weak D call: TRBD1 (7 bases). CDR1 GTSNPN and CDR2 SVGIG come from the germline V gene (reference sequence). The CDR3 totals 14 residues. V dropped 0 bases and J dropped 4 bases, with 13 bases sitting between them. The CDR3 region has the DNA TGTGCCTGGAGTGTAGGGCAGGGGGGTTACGAGCAGTACTTC. Its protein is CAWSVGQGGYEQYF.